The next 19 T cell receptor beta chains were all read from a single sample in a study of OX40 agonist ivuxolimab in advanced cancers. The protocol was immunoSEQ multiplex PCR, while the TCRdb copy is restricted to in-frame clones and leaves out a portion. The table lists fewer than 90,000 clones, about 90% of them singletons, with 1.5% to 2% in the top ten. The specimen was CD4+ or CD8+ T cells sorted from blood, collected in a trial of the OX40 agonist ivuxolimab. The receptors derive from an adult with an advanced solid tumor such as melanoma, head and neck, liver or kidney cancer.

The chain uses TRBV28 and TRBJ2-7; TRBD2 matches at 7 bases. The junction had 8 bases not matched to a gene; V was cut back by 6 bases and J by 6 bases. Germline CDR1 and CDR2: MDHEN and SYDVKM. This CDR3 has 13 residues. CDR3 sequence: CASSRGGEGEQYF. Written as DNA, the CDR3 is TGTGCCAGCAGCCGAGGAGGGGAGGGCGAGCAGTACTTC.

This chain uses TRBV28 with TRBJ1-5; D ambiguous. Germline V gene data show CDR1 as MDHEN and CDR2 as SYDVKM. V gave up 3 bases and J gave up 2 bases, with 8 bases separating them. There are 14 residues in the CDR3. This CDR3 is CASSFEAGNQPQHF. The CDR3 DNA reads as TGTGCCAGCAGTTTTGAGGCGGGCAATCAGCCCCAGCATTTT. Using reference TRBV28 and TRBJ1-5 for the parts outside the CDR3, the full variable domain is DVKVTQSSRYLVKRTGEKVFLECVQDMDHENMFWYRQDPGLGLRLIYFSYDVKMKEKGDIPEGYSVSREKKERFSLILESASTNQTSMYLCASSFEAGNQPQHFGDGTRLSIL.

V usage is TRBV28 and J usage is TRBJ2-3; D is perhaps TRBD1 (5 bases). CDR3 size: 14 residues. Germline V CDR1 and CDR2: MDHEN, SYDVKM. Trimming cost V 3 bases and J 3 bases, with 10 bases left between them. The CDR3 coding sequence is TGTGCCAGCAGTTTCCAGGGTTTTACAGATACGCAGTATTTT. Translating gives CASSFQGFTDTQYF.

The chain has TRBV29-1 and TRBJ1-1; tentative D call: TRBD1 (6 bases). Trimming pared 6 bases from V and 6 bases from J, leaving 17 bases between. Germline loops: CDR1 SQVTM, CDR2 ANQGSEA. This CDR3 has 13 amino acids. The CDR3 loop is CSVQGLVGSEAFF. CDR3 DNA sequence: TGCAGCGTCCAGGGGTTAGTCGGCTCTGAAGCTTTCTTT.

The rearrangement joins TRBV5-6 to TRBJ2-2, with 9 nucleotides matching TRBD2. Germline V CDR1 and CDR2: SGHDT, YYEEEE. CDR3 length equals 19 residues. The V and J ends lost 4 bases and 4 bases, in that order; junction bases with no gene match: 17. CDR3 DNA sequence: TGTGCCAGCAGCGTAAATGTTGGCCTAGCGGGACCTCGCACCGGGGAGCTGTTTTTT. Its protein is CASSVNVGLAGPRTGELFF.

CDR3 coding DNA: TGTGCCATCAGTGAGTTGGGACTACGCACAGATACGCAGTATTTT. It translates to CAISELGLRTDTQYF. The chain joins TRBV10-3 to TRBJ2-3, with 7 bases that match TRBD2. Germline loops: CDR1 ENHRY, CDR2 SYGVKD. V was pared by 1 base and J by 1 base, with 2 bases of the junction left unmatched. The CDR3 loop spans 15 amino acids.

The V call is TRBV2, the J call TRBJ1-3, with TRBD1 matching over 7 bases. CDR1 is SNHLY and CDR2 is FYNNEI in the germline V gene. The junction had 7 bases not matched to a gene; V was cut back by 3 bases and J by 2 bases. The CDR3 runs to 16 residues. CDR3 coding DNA: TGTGCCAGCAGTGAGGAGGGGGCGTTTGCTGGAAACACCATATATTTT. Its protein product is CASSEEGAFAGNTIYF.

V usage is TRBV30 and J usage is TRBJ2-1; D may match TRBD1 or TRBD2 (8 bases each). The V gene's germline CDR1 is GTSNPN and CDR2 SVGIG (reference sequence). Trimming removed 5 bases at V and 10 bases at J, with 21 bases between. The CDR3 has 14 residues. Here the CDR3 reads CAWEGGTGGREQFF. The CDR3 nucleotides read TGTGCCTGGGAAGGAGGGACAGGCGGGAGGGAGCAGTTCTTC. The variable domain in full, completed from reference TRBV30 and TRBJ2-1, reads SQTIHQWPATLVQPVGSPLSLECTVEGTSNPNLYWYRQAAGRGLQLLFYSVGIGQISSEVPQNLSASRPQDRQFILSSKKLLLSDSGFYLCAWEGGTGGREQFFGPGTRLTVL.

The V gene is TRBV5-6, the J gene TRBJ1-1, with 9 bases that match TRBD1. J was trimmed by 11 bases and V by 2 bases; bases with no gene match: 13. Germline CDR1 and CDR2: SGHDT and YYEEEE. The CDR3 has 15 residues. The CDR3 sequence: CASSFMGQGTLGAFF. The CDR3 DNA is TGTGCCAGCAGCTTTATGGGACAGGGAACTCTTGGTGCTTTCTTT.

V and J are TRBV7-2 and TRBJ2-2; tentatively, D is TRBD2 (5 bases). The CDR3 length is 14 residues. V dropped 5 bases and J dropped 5 bases, with 12 bases sitting between them. Germline V lookup: CDR1 SGHTA, CDR2 FQGNSA. CDR3 DNA: TGTGCCAGCAGCCCCGGGGTGGGGACCGGGGAGCTGTTTTTT. This translates into CASSPGVGTGELFF.

The chain combines TRBV5-4 with TRBJ2-7; 12 bases map to TRBD1. The CDR3 extends over 15 amino acids. Germline trimming cut 4 bases from V and 3 bases from J; bases unmatched to any gene: 5. Germline assignment: CDR1 SGHNT and CDR2 YYREEE (reference sequence). CDR3 region: CASSPGQGAFYEQYF. The CDR3 DNA follows: TGTGCCAGCAGCCCGGGACAGGGGGCCTTCTACGAGCAGTACTTC.

This clone was recorded a few times. The chain employs TRBV27 and TRBJ2-2, with D maybe TRBD2 (5 bases). The CDR3 length is 16 residues. V shed 6 bases and J shed 2 bases, with 16 bases lying between them. Germline V CDR1 and CDR2: MNHEY, SMNVEV (reference sequence). CDR3 in amino acids: CASSLLRRNNTGELFF. For the CDR3, the DNA is TGTGCCAGCAGCCTTCTTCGGAGGAATAACACCGGGGAGCTGTTTTTT.

The gene calls are TRBV28 and TRBJ2-7; the D call may be TRBD1 or TRBD2 (6 bases each). V lost 4 bases and J lost 3, with 16 bases in between. The germline gives CDR1 MDHEN, CDR2 SYDVKM. This CDR3 has 15 residues. CDR3 protein: CASSWDNWRGYEQYF. The CDR3 DNA sequence: TGTGCCAGCAGTTGGGACAACTGGCGGGGCTACGAGCAGTACTTC.

The CDR3 region is CASSPAGGYNEQFF. The CDR3 DNA reads as TGTGCCAGCAGTCCAGCGGGAGGATACAATGAGCAGTTCTTC. The chain uses TRBV5-8 and TRBJ2-1, with 9 bases that match TRBD2. Losses at the gene ends were 5 bases for V and 4 bases for J; bases not matched to a gene: 4. The CDR3 has 14 amino acids. The germline V gene has CDR1 SGHTS and CDR2 YDEGEE.

The chain joins TRBV9 to TRBJ1-5; 7 nucleotides align to TRBD1. The CDR3 sequence is 17 residues long. V gave up 4 bases and J gave up 4 bases; unmatched junction bases: 14. CDR1 and CDR2 (germline): SGDLS, YYNGEE. The CDR3 DNA reads TGTGCCAGCAGCAACTCCAACCGCTCAGGGGGGAATCAGCCCCAGCATTTT. Translation: CASSNSNRSGGNQPQHF. The full variable domain, with the rest looked up from reference TRBV9 and TRBJ1-5, is DSGVTQTPKHLITATGQRVTLRCSPRSGDLSVYWYQQSLDQGLQFLIQYYNGEERAKGNILERFSAQQFPDLHSELNLSSLELGDSALYFCASSNSNRSGGNQPQHFGDGTRLSIL.

The chain combines TRBV18 with TRBJ2-1; D tentatively reads TRBD1 or TRBD2 (5 bases each). The CDR3 length is 16 residues. V shed 3 bases and J shed 2 bases, with 14 bases lying between them. Germline V lookup: CDR1 KGHSH, CDR2 LQKENI. CDR3 DNA sequence: TGTGCCAGCTCACCCTCCGGGACCGAGGCCTACAATGAGCAGTTCTTC. Protein: CASSPSGTEAYNEQFF.

The DNA for the CDR3 is TGCGCCAGCAGCTTTTGGCAGGGGGCCCAAGAGACCCAGTACTTC. Encoded protein: CASSFWQGAQETQYF. The rearrangement joins TRBV5-1 to TRBJ2-5, with 8 bases matching TRBD1. The CDR3 length is 15 residues. Germline V gives CDR1 SGHRS, CDR2 YFSETQ. V was clipped by 2 bases and J by 1 base; unmatched bases: 4. Using reference TRBV5-1 and TRBJ2-5 for the parts outside the CDR3, the full variable domain is KAGVTQTPRYLIKTRGQQVTLSCSPISGHRSVSWYQQTPGQGLQFLFEYFSETQRNKGNFPGRFSGRQFSNSRSEMNVSTLELGDSALYLCASSFWQGAQETQYFGPGTRLLVL.

On this clone: Different DNA sequences within this sample yield the same CDR3. The chain has TRBV7-2 and TRBJ2-7; D remains unclear. The germline V gene has CDR1 SGHTA and CDR2 FQGNSA. This CDR3 contains 11 residues. With 4 bases removed from V and 3 bases from J, the gap between germline ends came to 4 bases. DNA for the CDR3: TGTGCCAGCAGCTCAAACTACGAGCAGTACTTC. Its translation: CASSSNYEQYF.

The chain has TRBV4-2 and TRBJ2-7, with 9 bases identical to TRBD1. Germline CDR1 is LGHNA and CDR2 is YNFKEQ. With V trimmed by 1 base and J by 11 bases, 3 bases remained unmatched. CDR3 size: 12 residues. Here the CDR3 DNA reads TGTGCCAGCAGCCAAGGGGACAGGGTAAAGTACTTC. Its protein product is CASSQGDRVKYF.